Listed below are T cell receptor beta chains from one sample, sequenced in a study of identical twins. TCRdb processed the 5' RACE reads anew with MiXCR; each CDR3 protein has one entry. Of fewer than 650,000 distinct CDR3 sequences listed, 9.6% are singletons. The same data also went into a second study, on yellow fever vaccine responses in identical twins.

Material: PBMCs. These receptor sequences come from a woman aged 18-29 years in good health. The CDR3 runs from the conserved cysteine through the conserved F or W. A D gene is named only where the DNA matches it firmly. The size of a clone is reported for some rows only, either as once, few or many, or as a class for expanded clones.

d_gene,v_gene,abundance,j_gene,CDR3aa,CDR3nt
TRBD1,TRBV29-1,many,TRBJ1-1,CSVELGQGRAFF,TGCAGCGTTGAACTCGGACAGGGCCGAGCTTTCTTT
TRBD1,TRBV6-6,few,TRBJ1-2,CASSRDREYGYTF,TGTGCCAGCAGTCGGGACAGGGAGTATGGCTACACCTTC
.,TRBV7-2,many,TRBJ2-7,CASSSQGGSEQYF,TGTGCCAGCAGCTCACAGGGGGGGAGCGAGCAGTACTTC
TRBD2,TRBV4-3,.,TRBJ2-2,CASSQLLAANTGELFF,TGCGCCAGCAGCCAACTACTAGCGGCGAACACCGGGGAGCTGTTTTTT
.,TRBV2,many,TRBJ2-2,CASSSGAGELFF,TGTGCCAGCAGTTCGGGGGCCGGGGAGCTGTTTTTT
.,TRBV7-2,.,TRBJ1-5,CASSFQDTPQHF,TGTGCCAGCAGCTTTCAGGACACGCCCCAGCATTTT
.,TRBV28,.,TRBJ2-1,CASRAGTGSPSKFF,TGTGCCAGCAGGGCCGGGACCGGGAGCCCCTCTAAATTCTTC
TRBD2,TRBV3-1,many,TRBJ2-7,CASSQENSGDSYEQYF,TGTGCCAGCAGCCAAGAAAATAGCGGGGACTCCTACGAGCAGTACTTC
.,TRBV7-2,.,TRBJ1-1,CASSPPAAGNTEAFF,TGTGCCAGCAGCCCGCCGGCCGCGGGGAACACTGAAGCTTTCTTT
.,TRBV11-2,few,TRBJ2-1,CASSTNKGSYNEQFF,TGTGCCAGCAGCACTAACAAGGGCTCCTACAATGAGCAGTTCTTC
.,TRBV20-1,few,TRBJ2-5,CSARDPLTSQETQYF,TGCAGTGCTAGGGACCCCCTGACTAGCCAAGAGACCCAGTACTTC
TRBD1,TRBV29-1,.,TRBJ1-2,CSVEDDRAGNYGYTF,TGCAGCGTTGAAGATGACAGGGCAGGCAACTATGGCTACACCTTC
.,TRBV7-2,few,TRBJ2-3,CASTTGGRGTDTQYF,TGTGCCAGCACAACGGGTGGTAGGGGCACAGATACGCAGTATTTT
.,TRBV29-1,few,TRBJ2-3,CSVRAGVTDTQYF,TGCAGCGTTAGGGCAGGGGTTACAGATACGCAGTATTTT
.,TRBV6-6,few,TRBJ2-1,CASSSGARNEQFF,TGTGCCAGCAGTTCAGGGGCGCGGAATGAGCAGTTCTTC
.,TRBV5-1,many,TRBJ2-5,CASRFTGTEEETQYF,TGCGCCAGCAGGTTTACCGGGACTGAAGAAGAGACCCAGTACTTC
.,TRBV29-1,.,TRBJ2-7,CSFRGTSYEQYF,TGCAGCTTCAGGGGCACTTCCTACGAGCAGTACTTC
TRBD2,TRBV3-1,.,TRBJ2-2,CASSQTLAGGLGELFF,TGTGCCAGCAGCCAAACGCTAGCGGGAGGTCTAGGGGAGCTGTTTTTT
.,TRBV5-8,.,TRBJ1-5,CASSSFGGGGQPQHF,TGTGCCAGCAGCTCCTTCGGGGGGGGCGGTCAGCCCCAGCATTTT
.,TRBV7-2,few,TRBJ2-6,CASTRGAGANVLTF,TGTGCCAGCACCCGTGGAGCTGGGGCCAACGTCCTGACTTTC
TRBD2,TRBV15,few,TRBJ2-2,CATSREGRRGVNTGELFF,TGTGCCACCAGCAGAGAAGGAAGGCGGGGGGTCAACACCGGGGAGCTGTTTTTT
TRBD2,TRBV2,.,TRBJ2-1,CASRARGLADNEQFF,TGTGCCAGCAGGGCCCGGGGACTAGCGGACAATGAGCAGTTCTTC
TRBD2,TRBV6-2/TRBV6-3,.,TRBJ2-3,CASSTFLSGSTDTQYF,TGTGCCAGCAGCACCTTTCTTAGCGGGAGTACAGATACGCAGTATTTT
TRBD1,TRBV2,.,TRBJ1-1,CASSPEQGDTEAFF,TGTGCCAGCAGCCCAGAACAGGGGGACACTGAAGCTTTCTTT
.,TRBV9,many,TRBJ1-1,CASSVGGATEAFF,TGTGCCAGCAGCGTAGGGGGGGCCACTGAAGCTTTCTTT
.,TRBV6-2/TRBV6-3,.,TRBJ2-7,CASTKSDYEQYF,TGTGCCAGCACCAAGAGTGACTACGAGCAGTACTTC
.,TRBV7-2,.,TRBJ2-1,CASSLIPQSVHNEQFF,TGTGCCAGCAGCTTAATCCCGCAGTCCGTGCACAATGAGCAGTTCTTC
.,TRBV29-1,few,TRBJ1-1,CSVEDLDTEAFF,TGCAGCGTTGAAGATCTAGACACTGAAGCTTTCTTT